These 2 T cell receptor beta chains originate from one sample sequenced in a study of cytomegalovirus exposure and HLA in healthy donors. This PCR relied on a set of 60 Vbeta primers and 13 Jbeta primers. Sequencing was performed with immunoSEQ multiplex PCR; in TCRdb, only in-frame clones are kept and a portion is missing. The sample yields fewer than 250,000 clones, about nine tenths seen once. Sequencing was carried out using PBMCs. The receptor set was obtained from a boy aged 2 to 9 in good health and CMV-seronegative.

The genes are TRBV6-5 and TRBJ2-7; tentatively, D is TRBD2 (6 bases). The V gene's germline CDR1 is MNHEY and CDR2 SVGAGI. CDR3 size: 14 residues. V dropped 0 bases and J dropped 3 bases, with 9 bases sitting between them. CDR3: CASSYSGLNYEQYF. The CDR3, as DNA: TGTGCCAGCAGTTACTCGGGACTCAACTACGAGCAGTACTTC.

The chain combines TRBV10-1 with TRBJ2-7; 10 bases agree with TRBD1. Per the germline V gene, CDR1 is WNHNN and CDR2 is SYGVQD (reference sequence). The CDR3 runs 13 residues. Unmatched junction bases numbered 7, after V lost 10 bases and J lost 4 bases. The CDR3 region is CATATGQGYEQYF. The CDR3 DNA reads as TGCGCCACGGCCACGGGACAGGGGTACGAGCAGTACTTC.